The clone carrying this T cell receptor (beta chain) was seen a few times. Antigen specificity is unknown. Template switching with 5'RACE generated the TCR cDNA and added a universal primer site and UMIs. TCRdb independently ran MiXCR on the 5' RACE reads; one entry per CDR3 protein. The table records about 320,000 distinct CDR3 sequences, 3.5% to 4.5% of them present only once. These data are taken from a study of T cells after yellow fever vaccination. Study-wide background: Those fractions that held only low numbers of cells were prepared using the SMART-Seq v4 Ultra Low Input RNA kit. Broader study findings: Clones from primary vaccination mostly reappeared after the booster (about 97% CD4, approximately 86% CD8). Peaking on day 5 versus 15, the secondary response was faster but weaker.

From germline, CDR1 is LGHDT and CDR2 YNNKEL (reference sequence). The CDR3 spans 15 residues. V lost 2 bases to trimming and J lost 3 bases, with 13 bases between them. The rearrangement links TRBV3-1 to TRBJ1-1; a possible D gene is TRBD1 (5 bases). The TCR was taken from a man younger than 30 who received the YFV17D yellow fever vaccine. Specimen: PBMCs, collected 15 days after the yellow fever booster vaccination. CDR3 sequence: CASSQSSWGDTEAFF. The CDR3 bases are TGTGCCAGCAGCCAAAGCTCGTGGGGGGACACTGAAGCTTTCTTT.